Shown below are 14 T cell receptor beta chains from a single sample sequenced in a study of blood T cell repertoires in COVID-19. Sequenced by immunoSEQ multiplex PCR; TCRdb stores in-frame clones only, minus some. The sample has over 200,000 clones, more than 80% seen once. Sequenced material: PBMCs or T cells enriched from blood (not recorded which). The origin of the receptors is a man aged 30-40 years who had recovered from COVID-19.

The chain couples TRBV5-4 to TRBJ1-3; 9 positions agree with TRBD1. The CDR3 length is 20 residues. Trimming at V came to 4 bases and at J to 0 bases, leaving 17 bases not matched to a gene. Germline V lookup: CDR1 SGHNT, CDR2 YYREEE (reference sequence). CDR3 in DNA: TGTGCCAGCAGCCCCAGTACCGTAATGGACAGGGGAGACTCTGGAAACACCATATATTTT. Translating gives CASSPSTVMDRGDSGNTIYF.

This sequence joins TRBV30 and TRBJ2-7; TRBD1 agrees at 8 bases. Germline V gene data show CDR1 as GTSNPN and CDR2 as SVGIG (reference sequence). The CDR3 totals 11 residues. Trimming cost V 7 bases and J 3 bases; bases outside gene matches: 2. The CDR3 protein is CALDRDYEQYF. CDR3 nucleotides: TGTGCCTTGGACAGGGACTACGAGCAGTACTTC.

The J gene is TRBJ2-7, the V gene TRBV7-2; 7 bases map to TRBD2. V was clipped by 1 base and J by 3 bases; unmatched bases: 6. Germline V gives CDR1 SGHTA, CDR2 FQGNSA. The CDR3 has 15 amino acids. The CDR3 is CASSLVGRTSYEQYF. The DNA for the CDR3 is TGTGCCAGCAGCTTAGTAGGTAGGACTAGCTACGAGCAGTACTTC.

The genes are TRBV3-1 (or the pseudogene TRBV3-2) and TRBJ2-1; 9 bases are a match to TRBD1. Germline CDR1 reads LGHDT; CDR2 reads YNNKEL (reference sequence). The CDR3 sequence is 16 residues long. The junction had 6 bases not matched to a gene; V was cut back by 2 bases and J by 4 bases. CDR3 protein: CASSQTGTGYYNEQFF. For the CDR3, the DNA is TGTGCCAGCAGCCAAACCGGGACAGGGTATTACAATGAGCAGTTCTTC.

This chain connects TRBV6-4 to TRBJ2-1; 9 positions match TRBD2. Unmatched junction bases numbered 6, after V lost 0 bases and J lost 6 bases. The CDR3 has 16 amino acids. Per the germline V gene, CDR1 is MRHNA and CDR2 is SNTAGT. CDR3 nucleotide sequence: TGTGCCAGCAGTGACTCGATGCGGGAGGGCATCAATGAGCAGTTCTTC. This codes for CASSDSMREGINEQFF.

This clone was detected only a few times. The CDR3 sequence is CASSALMNTEAFF. In DNA form, the CDR3 reads TGTGCCAGCAGCGCGCTTATGAACACTGAAGCTTTCTTT. The chain combines TRBV7-6 with TRBJ1-1; the D is unclear. The CDR3 sequence is 13 residues long. Trimming removed 5 bases from V and 0 bases from J, with 7 bases in between. CDR1 SGHVS and CDR2 FNYEAQ come from the germline V gene.

The J gene is TRBJ1-5, the V gene TRBV5-1; the match to TRBD1 covers 9 bases. This CDR3 comprises 15 residues. V lost 4 bases to trimming and J lost 0 bases; unmatched junction nucleotides: 2. The V gene's germline CDR1 is SGHRS and CDR2 YFSETQ. DNA of the CDR3: TGCGCCAGCAGCCCGGGACAGGGTAGCAATCAGCCCCAGCATTTT. Translation gives CASSPGQGSNQPQHF.

The chain uses TRBV4-1 and TRBJ2-5; 10 bases are a match to TRBD2. The CDR3 is made up of 19 amino acids. Germline assignment: CDR1 MGHRA and CDR2 YSYEKL. The J segment lost 2 bases and the V segment lost 0 bases, leaving 12 bases of the junction unmatched. DNA of the CDR3: TGCGCCAGCAGCCAAGATCCCCCCAGTAGCGGGGGGCCTCAAGAGACCCAGTACTTC. It yields the protein CASSQDPPSSGGPQETQYF.

The chain combines TRBV29-1 with TRBJ1-1, with D possibly TRBD1 on 5 matching bases. Trimming shortened V by 5 bases and J by 3 bases, and 10 bases separated the two germline ends. The CDR3 is made up of 12 amino acids. Germline values: CDR1 SQVTM, CDR2 ANQGSEA. CDR3 sequence: CSVLRAHTEAFF. The CDR3 DNA reads TGCAGCGTTCTCAGGGCCCACACTGAAGCTTTCTTT.

The rearrangement joins TRBV19 to TRBJ2-1; 12 positions match TRBD1. Unmatched junction bases numbered 3, after V lost 5 bases and J lost 7 bases. The CDR3 is 14 amino acids. Germline-derived CDR1 and CDR2 are LNHDA and SQIVND (reference sequence). CDR3 nucleotides: TGTGCCAGTAGTCCGGGACAGGGGGCTAATGAGCAGTTCTTC. Protein product: CASSPGQGANEQFF. The whole variable domain, remainder taken from reference TRBV19 and TRBJ2-1, is DGGITQSPKYLFRKEGQNVTLSCEQNLNHDAMYWYRQDPGQGLRLIYYSQIVNDFQKGDIAEGYSVSREKKESFPLTVTSAQKNPTAFYLCASSPGQGANEQFFGPGTRLTVL.

The gene calls are TRBV6-5 and TRBJ1-1, with 8 bases lining up with TRBD1. CDR3 length equals 14 residues. The germline gives CDR1 MNHEY, CDR2 SVGAGI. The junction had 7 bases not matched to a gene; V was cut back by 5 bases and J by 5 bases. CDR3 amino acids: CASSRGQGGTEAFF. The CDR3 DNA sequence: TGTGCCAGCAGTCGAGGACAGGGAGGAACTGAAGCTTTCTTT.

This clone was found once. The gene calls are TRBV12-3 or TRBV12-4 and TRBJ1-2, with TRBD1 identical over 8 bases. The CDR3 runs to 13 residues. V lost 5 bases and J lost 8; bases outside the gene matches: 7. The DNA for the CDR3 is TGTGCCAGCAGTCCCCGGACAGGGCGGGGCTACACCTTC. Protein product: CASSPRTGRGYTF.

This clone was observed a few times. In nucleotides, the CDR3 is TGTGCCAGCAGCTTAGCGTCCAGGGAAGATGGCTACACCTTC. Translating it yields CASSLASREDGYTF. The chain carries TRBV7-2 and TRBJ1-2; tentative D call: TRBD1 (5 bases). Between the trimmed V and J ends, which lost 0 bases and 6 bases, there was a span of 11 bases. Looked up from germline, CDR1 is SGHTA and CDR2 is FQGNSA. This CDR3 spans 14 amino acids. The complete variable domain, with remaining parts taken from reference TRBV7-2 and TRBJ1-2, reads GAGVSQSPSNKVTEKGKDVELRCDPISGHTALYWYRQSLGQGLEFLIYFQGNSAPDKSGLPSDRFSAERTGGSVSTLTIQRTQQEDSAVYLCASSLASREDGYTFGSGTRLTVV.

J is TRBJ2-5 and V is TRBV14; possibly TRBD1 for D (6 bases). The V end was cut by 1 base, the J end by 2 bases, with 20 bases between. The CDR3 consists of 18 residues. Looked up from germline, CDR1 is SGHDN and CDR2 is FVKESK. The CDR3 is CASSQGLRGSLSQETQYF. Written as DNA, the CDR3 is TGTGCCAGCAGCCAAGGTCTGAGGGGGAGCCTGTCACAAGAGACCCAGTACTTC.